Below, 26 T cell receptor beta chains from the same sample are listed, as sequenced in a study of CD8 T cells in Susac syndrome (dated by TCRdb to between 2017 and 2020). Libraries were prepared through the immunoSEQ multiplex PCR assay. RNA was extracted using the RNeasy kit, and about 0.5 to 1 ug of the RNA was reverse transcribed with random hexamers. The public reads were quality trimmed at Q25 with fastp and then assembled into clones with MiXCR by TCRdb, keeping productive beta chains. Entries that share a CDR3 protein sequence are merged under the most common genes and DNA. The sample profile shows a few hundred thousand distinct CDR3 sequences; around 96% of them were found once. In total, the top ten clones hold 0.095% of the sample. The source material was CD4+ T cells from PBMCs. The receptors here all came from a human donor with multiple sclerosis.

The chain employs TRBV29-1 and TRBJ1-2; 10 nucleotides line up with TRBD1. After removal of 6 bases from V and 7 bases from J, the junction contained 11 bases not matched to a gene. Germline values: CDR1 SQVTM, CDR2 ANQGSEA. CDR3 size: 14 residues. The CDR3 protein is CSVLRGTGVRGYTF. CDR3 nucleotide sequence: TGCAGCGTGCTAAGGGGGACAGGGGTGCGTGGCTACACCTTC.

This chain's CDR3 is CASSQESANQPQHF. CDR3 sequence (DNA): TGCGCCAGCAGCCAAGAATCGGCTAATCAGCCCCAGCATTTT. The V call is TRBV4-1, the J call TRBJ1-5; D unclear. The CDR3 is 14 residues long. Per the germline V gene, CDR1 is MGHRA and CDR2 is YSYEKL. V was shortened by 0 bases and J by 4 bases, with 7 bases between the two germline ends.

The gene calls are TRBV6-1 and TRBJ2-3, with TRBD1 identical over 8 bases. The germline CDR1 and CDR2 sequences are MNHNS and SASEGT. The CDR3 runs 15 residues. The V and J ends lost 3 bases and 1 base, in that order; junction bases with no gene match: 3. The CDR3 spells CASSEDREGTDTQYF. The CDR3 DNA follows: TGTGCCAGCAGTGAGGACAGGGAGGGCACAGATACGCAGTATTTT.

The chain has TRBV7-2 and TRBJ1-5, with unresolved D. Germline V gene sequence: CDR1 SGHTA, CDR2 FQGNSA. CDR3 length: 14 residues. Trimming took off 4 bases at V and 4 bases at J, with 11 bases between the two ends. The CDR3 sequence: CASSSPGPNQPQHF. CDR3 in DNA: TGTGCCAGCAGCTCCCCGGGCCCAAATCAGCCCCAGCATTTT.

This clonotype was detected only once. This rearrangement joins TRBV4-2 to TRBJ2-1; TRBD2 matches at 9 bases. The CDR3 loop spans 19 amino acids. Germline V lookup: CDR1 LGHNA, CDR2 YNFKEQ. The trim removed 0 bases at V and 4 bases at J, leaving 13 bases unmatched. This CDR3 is CASSQEVASGIPTYNEQFF. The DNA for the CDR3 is TGTGCCAGCAGCCAAGAGGTAGCTAGCGGGATACCCACTTACAATGAGCAGTTCTTC.

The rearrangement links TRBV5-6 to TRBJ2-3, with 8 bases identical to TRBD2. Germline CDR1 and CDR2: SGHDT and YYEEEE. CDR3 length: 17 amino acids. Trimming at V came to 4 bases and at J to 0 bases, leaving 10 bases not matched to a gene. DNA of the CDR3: TGTGCCAGCAGCCCGACCCTACTAGCGGCTAGCACAGATACGCAGTATTTT. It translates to CASSPTLLAASTDTQYF.

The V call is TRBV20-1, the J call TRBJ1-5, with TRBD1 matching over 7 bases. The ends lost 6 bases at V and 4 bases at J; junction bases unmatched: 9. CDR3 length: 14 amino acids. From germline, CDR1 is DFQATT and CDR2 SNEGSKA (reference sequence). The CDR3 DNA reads TGCAGTGCCGGCAACAGGGGCTGGAATCAGCCCCAGCATTTT. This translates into CSAGNRGWNQPQHF.

The CDR3 is CASTKQGGQPQHF. The CDR3 nucleotides read TGTGCCAGCACCAAACAGGGAGGTCAGCCCCAGCATTTT. The chain combines TRBV12-3 or TRBV12-4 with TRBJ1-5; tentatively, D is TRBD1 (6 bases). The CDR3 consists of 13 residues. Trimming pared 7 bases from V and 6 bases from J, leaving 13 bases between.

In nucleotides, the CDR3 is TGTGCCTGGAGTGATCCAAGCTCTGGAAACACCATATATTTT. This translates into CAWSDPSSGNTIYF. V gene TRBV30 combines with J gene TRBJ1-3; D gene uncertain. V lost 1 base to trimming and J lost 0 bases, with 7 bases between them. The CDR3 totals 14 residues. Germline V gene sequence: CDR1 GTSNPN, CDR2 SVGIG (reference sequence).

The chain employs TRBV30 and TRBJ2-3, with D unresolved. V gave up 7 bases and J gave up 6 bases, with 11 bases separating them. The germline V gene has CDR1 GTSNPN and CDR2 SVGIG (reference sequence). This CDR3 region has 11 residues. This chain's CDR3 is CAFIPGDTQYF. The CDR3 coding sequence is TGTGCCTTCATCCCCGGGGATACGCAGTATTTT.

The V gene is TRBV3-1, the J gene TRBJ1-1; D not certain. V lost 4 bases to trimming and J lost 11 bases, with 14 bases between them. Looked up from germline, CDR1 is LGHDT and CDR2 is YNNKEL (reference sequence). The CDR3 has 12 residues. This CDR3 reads CASSRRTDSAFF. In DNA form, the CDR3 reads TGTGCCAGCAGCCGGCGGACCGACTCTGCTTTCTTT.

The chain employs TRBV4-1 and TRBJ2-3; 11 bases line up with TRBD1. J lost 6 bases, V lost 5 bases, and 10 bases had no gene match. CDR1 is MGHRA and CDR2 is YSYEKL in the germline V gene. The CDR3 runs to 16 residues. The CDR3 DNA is TGCGCCAGCAGCACGATGGACAGGGGGCAAGTTGATACGCAGTATTTT. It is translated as CASSTMDRGQVDTQYF.

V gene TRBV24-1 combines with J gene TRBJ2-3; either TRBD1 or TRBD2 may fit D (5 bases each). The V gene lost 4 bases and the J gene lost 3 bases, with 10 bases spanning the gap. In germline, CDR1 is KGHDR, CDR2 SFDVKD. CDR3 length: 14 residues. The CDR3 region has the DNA TGTGCCACCAGTGAAGGGACCAATACAGATACGCAGTATTTT. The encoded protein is CATSEGTNTDTQYF.

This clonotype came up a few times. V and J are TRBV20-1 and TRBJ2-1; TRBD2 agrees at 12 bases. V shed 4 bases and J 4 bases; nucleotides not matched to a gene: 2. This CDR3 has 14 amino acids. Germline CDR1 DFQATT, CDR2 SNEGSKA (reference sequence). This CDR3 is CSAILAGGYNEQFF. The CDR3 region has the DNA TGCAGTGCTATCCTAGCGGGGGGGTACAATGAGCAGTTCTTC.

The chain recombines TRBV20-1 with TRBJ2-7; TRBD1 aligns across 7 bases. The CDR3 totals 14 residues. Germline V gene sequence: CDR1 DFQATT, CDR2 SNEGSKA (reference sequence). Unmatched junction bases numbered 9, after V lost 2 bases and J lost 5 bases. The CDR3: CSARSGQVVHEQYF. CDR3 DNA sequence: TGCAGTGCTAGATCCGGACAGGTTGTCCACGAGCAGTACTTC.

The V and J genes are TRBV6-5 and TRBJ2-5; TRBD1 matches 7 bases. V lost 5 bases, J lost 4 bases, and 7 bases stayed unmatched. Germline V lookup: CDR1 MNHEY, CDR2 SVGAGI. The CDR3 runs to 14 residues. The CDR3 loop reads CASSNNRGSETQYF. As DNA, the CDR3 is TGTGCCAGCAGTAATAACAGGGGATCAGAGACCCAGTACTTC.

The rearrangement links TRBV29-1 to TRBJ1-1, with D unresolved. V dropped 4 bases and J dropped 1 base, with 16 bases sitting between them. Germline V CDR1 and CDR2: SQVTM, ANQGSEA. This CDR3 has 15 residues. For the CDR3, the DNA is TGCAGCGTTGTCGCTTCCAGATTGAGGAACACTGAAGCTTTCTTT. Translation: CSVVASRLRNTEAFF.

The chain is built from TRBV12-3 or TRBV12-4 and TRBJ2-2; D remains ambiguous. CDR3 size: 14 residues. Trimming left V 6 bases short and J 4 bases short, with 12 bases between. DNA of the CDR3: TGTGCCAGCAGCTTTGCCATTTTCACCGGGGAGCTGTTTTTT. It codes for CASSFAIFTGELFF.

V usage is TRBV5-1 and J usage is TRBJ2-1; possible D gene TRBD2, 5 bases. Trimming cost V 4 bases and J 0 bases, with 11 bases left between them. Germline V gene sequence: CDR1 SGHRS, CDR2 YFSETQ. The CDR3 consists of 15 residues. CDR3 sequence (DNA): TGCGCCAGCAGCCATAGCGTCGCCTCCTACAATGAGCAGTTCTTC. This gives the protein CASSHSVASYNEQFF.

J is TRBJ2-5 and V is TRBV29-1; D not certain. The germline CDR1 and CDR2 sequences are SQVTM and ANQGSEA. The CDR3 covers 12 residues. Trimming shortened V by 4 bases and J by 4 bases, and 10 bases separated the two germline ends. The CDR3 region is CSVVGQAETQYF. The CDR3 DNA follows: TGCAGCGTTGTAGGGCAGGCAGAGACCCAGTACTTC. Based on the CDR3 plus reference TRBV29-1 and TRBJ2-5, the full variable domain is SAVISQKPSRDICQRGTSLTIQCQVDSQVTMMFWYRQQPGQSLTLIATANQGSEATYESGFVIDKFPISRPNLTFSTLTVSNMSPEDSSIYLCSVVGQAETQYFGPGTRLLVL.

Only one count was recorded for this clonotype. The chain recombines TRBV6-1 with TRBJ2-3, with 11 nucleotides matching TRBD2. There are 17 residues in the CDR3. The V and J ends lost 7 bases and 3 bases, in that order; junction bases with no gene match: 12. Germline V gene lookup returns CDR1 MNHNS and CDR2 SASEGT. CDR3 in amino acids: CASKSPSGGRQTDTQYF. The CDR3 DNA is TGTGCCAGCAAATCCCCTAGCGGGGGGAGGCAAACAGATACGCAGTATTTT.

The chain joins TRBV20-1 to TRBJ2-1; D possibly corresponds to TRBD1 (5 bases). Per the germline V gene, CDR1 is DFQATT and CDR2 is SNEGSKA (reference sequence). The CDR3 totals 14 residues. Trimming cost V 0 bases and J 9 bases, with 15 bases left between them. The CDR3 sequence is CSARDWQGSSEQFF. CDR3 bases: TGCAGTGCTAGAGATTGGCAGGGATCGAGTGAGCAGTTCTTC.

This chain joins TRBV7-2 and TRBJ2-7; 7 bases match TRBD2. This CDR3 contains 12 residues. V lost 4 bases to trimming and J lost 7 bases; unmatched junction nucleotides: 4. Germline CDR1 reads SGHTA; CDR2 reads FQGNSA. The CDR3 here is CASSSTGREQYF. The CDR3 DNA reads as TGTGCCAGCAGCTCTACCGGGAGGGAGCAGTACTTC.

The chain's CDR3 is CSVDWRGGLETQYF. The CDR3 DNA is TGCAGCGTTGATTGGCGGGGGGGCCTGGAGACCCAGTACTTC. The chain uses TRBV29-1 and TRBJ2-5; 9 nucleotides line up with TRBD2. CDR1 and CDR2 (germline): SQVTM, ANQGSEA. This CDR3 is built from 14 residues. After removal of 3 bases from V and 5 bases from J, the junction contained 7 bases not matched to a gene.

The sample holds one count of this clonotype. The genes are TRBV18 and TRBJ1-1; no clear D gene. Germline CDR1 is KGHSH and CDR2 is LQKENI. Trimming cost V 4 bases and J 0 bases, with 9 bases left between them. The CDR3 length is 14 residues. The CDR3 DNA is TGTGCCAGCTCACTCACGGCTGTGAACACTGAAGCTTTCTTT. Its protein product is CASSLTAVNTEAFF.

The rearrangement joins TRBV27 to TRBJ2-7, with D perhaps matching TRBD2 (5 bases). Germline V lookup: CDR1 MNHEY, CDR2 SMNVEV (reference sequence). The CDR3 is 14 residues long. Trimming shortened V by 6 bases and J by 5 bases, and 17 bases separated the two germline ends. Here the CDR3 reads CASSHLDFSHEQYF. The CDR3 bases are TGTGCCAGCAGCCACCTGGACTTCTCACACGAGCAGTACTTC.